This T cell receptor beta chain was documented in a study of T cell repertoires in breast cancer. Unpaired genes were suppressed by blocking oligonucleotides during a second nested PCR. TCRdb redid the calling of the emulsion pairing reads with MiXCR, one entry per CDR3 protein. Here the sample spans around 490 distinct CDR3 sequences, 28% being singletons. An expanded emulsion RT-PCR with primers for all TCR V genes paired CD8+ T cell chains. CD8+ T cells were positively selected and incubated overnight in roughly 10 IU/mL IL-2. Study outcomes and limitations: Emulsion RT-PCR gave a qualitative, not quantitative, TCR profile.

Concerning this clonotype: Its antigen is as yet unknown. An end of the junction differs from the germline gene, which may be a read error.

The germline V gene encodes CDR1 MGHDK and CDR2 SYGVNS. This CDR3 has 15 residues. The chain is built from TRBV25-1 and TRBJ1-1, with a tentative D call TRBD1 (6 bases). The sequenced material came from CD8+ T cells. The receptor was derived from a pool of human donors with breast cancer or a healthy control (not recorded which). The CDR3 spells CAGSEFQGRDSEAFF. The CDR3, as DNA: TGTGCCGGCAGTGAATTTCAGGGGAGGGATTCTGAAGCTTTCTTT. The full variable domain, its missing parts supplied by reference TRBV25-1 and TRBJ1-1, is EADIYQTPRYLVIGTGKKITLECSQTMGHDKMYWYQQDPGMELHLIHYSYGVNSTEKGDLSSESTVSRIRTEHFPLTLESARPSHTSQYLCAGSEFQGRDSEAFFGQGTRLTVV.